What follows are 9 T cell receptor beta chains derived from one specimen sequenced in a study of response to subunit inactivated influenza vaccine. One entry per CDR3 protein, called by TCRdb with MiXCR from the RT-PCR reads. The table records about 540,000 distinct CDR3 sequences, around a quarter of them present only once. These same data were also listed under a study on T cells expressing NK-cell markers. That paper states: In generating TCR beta cDNA, 5'RACE template switching with UMIs was used.

The input for sequencing was CD4+ T cells sorted from PBMCs, taken about 12 days after vaccination. Every receptor here comes from a man aged 50 or older who received an inactivated influenza vaccine.

This clonotype was detected a few times. This rearrangement joins TRBV9 to TRBJ2-5; 9 bases line up with TRBD1. This CDR3 region has 15 residues. The germline gives CDR1 SGDLS, CDR2 YYNGEE. V lost 4 bases, J lost 6 bases, and 10 bases stayed unmatched. The CDR3 sequence: CASSSTTGGTQTQYF. The DNA for the CDR3 is TGTGCCAGCAGCTCAACCACAGGGGGCACGCAGACCCAGTACTTC.

This chain connects TRBV20-1 to TRBJ2-2; TRBD1 matches 7 bases. CDR3 length equals 14 residues. Unmatched junction bases numbered 7, after V lost 5 bases and J lost 4 bases. From germline, CDR1 is DFQATT and CDR2 SNEGSKA (reference sequence). Here the CDR3 reads CSAGRGRVTGELFF. CDR3 DNA: TGCAGTGCTGGAAGGGGGCGAGTCACCGGGGAGCTGTTTTTT.

This clonotype has more than one count but fewer than ten. The chain carries TRBV12-3 or TRBV12-4 and TRBJ2-5; D could derive from TRBD1 or TRBD2 (5 bases each). Trimming took off 4 bases at V and 4 bases at J, with 10 bases between the two ends. The CDR3 covers 13 residues. In DNA form, the CDR3 reads TGTGCCAGCAGTTCATGGGACGGAGAGACCCAGTACTTC. This encodes CASSSWDGETQYF.

This clonotype turned up a few times. The chain is built from TRBV4-3 and TRBJ2-3; the match to TRBD2 covers 7 bases. The V gene's germline CDR1 is LGHNA and CDR2 YSLEER. The CDR3 extends over 17 amino acids. Trimming at V came to 1 base and at J to 2 bases, leaving 9 bases not matched to a gene. CDR3 in amino acids: CASSQGQSSGFTDTQYF. The CDR3 DNA follows: TGCGCCAGCAGCCAAGGGCAGTCTAGCGGTTTCACAGATACGCAGTATTTT.

V and J are TRBV20-1 and TRBJ1-1; 8 bases are shared with TRBD1. CDR3 length: 12 residues. The germline gives CDR1 DFQATT, CDR2 SNEGSKA (reference sequence). V was pared by 6 bases and J by 5 bases, with 5 bases of the junction left unmatched. CDR3 DNA: TGCAGTGCCGACAGGGGATGGACTGAAGCTTTCTTT. Protein sequence: CSADRGWTEAFF.

The chain links TRBV2 to TRBJ2-5, with 8 bases that match TRBD1. The CDR3 has 15 amino acids. Trimming removed 7 bases from V and 5 bases from J; junction bases left unmatched: 12. The V gene's germline CDR1 is SNHLY and CDR2 FYNNEI. In DNA form, the CDR3 reads TGTGCCAGCACCCGGGACAGGCCTACCCGGGAGACCCAGTACTTC. Translated, it gives CASTRDRPTRETQYF. Supplemented by reference TRBV2 and TRBJ2-5, the full variable domain reads EPEVTQTPSHQVTQMGQEVILRCVPISNHLYFYWYRQILGQKVEFLVSFYNNEISEKSEIFDDQFSVERPDGSNFTLKIRSTKLEDSAMYFCASTRDRPTRETQYFGPGTRLLVL.

V usage is TRBV7-9 and J usage is TRBJ2-2; TRBD1 is a possible D gene (5 bases). Germline CDR1 is SEHNR and CDR2 is FQNEAQ (reference sequence). Trimming removed 5 bases from V and 0 bases from J, with 16 bases in between. This CDR3 is 17 amino acids long. The CDR3 sequence is CASSQTPTVTNTGELFF. CDR3 bases: TGTGCCAGCAGCCAGACCCCGACAGTCACGAACACCGGGGAGCTGTTTTTT.

This clonotype was recorded a few times. The chain recombines TRBV4-3 with TRBJ2-1, with D possibly TRBD2 on 6 matching bases. Germline V lookup: CDR1 LGHNA, CDR2 YSLEER. There are 15 residues in the CDR3. Trimming pared 0 bases from V and 4 bases from J, leaving 10 bases between. The chain's CDR3 is CASSQESLAYNEQFF. DNA for the CDR3: TGCGCCAGCAGCCAAGAATCTCTAGCGTACAATGAGCAGTTCTTC.

This clonotype appeared many times. The V call is TRBV4-3, the J call TRBJ2-1; 13 bases line up with TRBD2. Per the germline V gene, CDR1 is LGHNA and CDR2 is YSLEER. This CDR3 region has 15 residues. The trim removed 4 bases at V and 6 bases at J, leaving 3 bases unmatched. The DNA of the CDR3 is TGCGCCAGCAGCCCACGGACTAGCGGGGGCAATGAGCAGTTCTTC. Translated, it gives CASSPRTSGGNEQFF.